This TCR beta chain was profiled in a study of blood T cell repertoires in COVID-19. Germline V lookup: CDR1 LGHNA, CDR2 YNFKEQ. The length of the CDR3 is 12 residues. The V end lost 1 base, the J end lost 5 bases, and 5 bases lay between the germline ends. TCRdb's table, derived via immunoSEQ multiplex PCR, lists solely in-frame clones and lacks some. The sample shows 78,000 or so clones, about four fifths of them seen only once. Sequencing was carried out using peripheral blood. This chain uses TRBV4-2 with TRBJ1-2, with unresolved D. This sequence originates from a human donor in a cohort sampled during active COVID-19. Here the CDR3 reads CASSQAQYGYTF. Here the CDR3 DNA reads TGTGCCAGCAGCCAAGCGCAGTATGGCTACACCTTC.